The next 18 T cell receptor beta chains were all read from a single sample in a study of CD8+ T cells in alopecia areata. Once RNA had been extracted, it was reverse transcribed into cDNA to act as the sequencing template. Sequencing used immunoSEQ multiplex PCR; TCRdb keeps in-frame clones, though not all of them. The table shows about 250,000 clones, with approximately 61% occurring only once. The input for sequencing was CD4+ T cells sorted from blood, taken at week 0. The receptors here all came from a human donor with alopecia areata.

A few counts support this clone. The chain uses TRBV30 and TRBJ2-7; D tentatively fits TRBD1 or TRBD2 (5 bases each). Trimming pared 1 base from V and 2 bases from J, leaving 9 bases between. CDR1 and CDR2 from the germline V gene are GTSNPN and SVGIG (reference sequence). The CDR3 has 13 amino acids. In DNA, the CDR3 is TGTGCCTGGAGTGGGACGGGACCCTACGAGCAGTACTTC. Protein product: CAWSGTGPYEQYF.

The chain joins TRBV25-1 to TRBJ1-2, with 10 bases matching TRBD1. V lost 4 bases, J lost 7 bases, and 3 bases stayed unmatched. This CDR3 contains 13 residues. Germline V gives CDR1 MGHDK, CDR2 SYGVNS. The CDR3 DNA sequence: TGTGCCAGCAGTGGGGACAGGGGAAGTGGCTACACCTTC. Its protein product is CASSGDRGSGYTF.

V is TRBV9 and J is TRBJ2-5, with D perhaps matching TRBD1 or TRBD2 (5 bases each). This CDR3 spans 13 amino acids. V lost 0 bases to trimming and J lost 5 bases, with 8 bases between them. The V gene's germline CDR1 is SGDLS and CDR2 YYNGEE. The CDR3 nucleotides read TGTGCCAGCAGCGTAGGGGGGATCGAGACCCAGTACTTC. It encodes CASSVGGIETQYF.

V gene TRBV30 combines with J gene TRBJ2-7, with 11 bases aligning to TRBD2. This CDR3 has 15 amino acids. V gave up 0 bases and J gave up 2 bases; unmatched junction bases: 3. Germline V CDR1 and CDR2: GTSNPN, SVGIG (reference sequence). The DNA of the CDR3 is TGTGCCTGGAGTGTAAGACTAGCGGGGACCTACGAGCAGTACTTC. The encoded protein is CAWSVRLAGTYEQYF.

This clone showed up just once. This chain uses TRBV29-1 with TRBJ2-5, with D possibly matching TRBD1 (6 bases). Germline V gives CDR1 SQVTM, CDR2 ANQGSEA. The V gene lost 4 bases and the J gene lost 5 bases, with 11 bases spanning the gap. The CDR3 runs to 12 residues. The CDR3 loop is CSVGRGRETQYF. Here the CDR3 DNA reads TGCAGCGTTGGCAGGGGCCGGGAGACCCAGTACTTC.

This clone was found a few times. The V gene is TRBV15, the J gene TRBJ1-2; D uncertain. With 8 bases removed from V and 8 bases from J, the gap between germline ends came to 15 bases. Germline V gene sequence: CDR1 LNHNV, CDR2 YYDKDF (reference sequence). The CDR3 extends over 12 amino acids. The CDR3 reads CATASGGEGYTF. In DNA, the CDR3 is TGTGCCACCGCCAGCGGAGGAGAAGGCTACACCTTC.

This chain connects TRBV29-1 to TRBJ2-5; D ambiguous. This CDR3 spans 13 amino acids. In germline, CDR1 is SQVTM, CDR2 ANQGSEA. With 3 bases removed from V and 1 base from J, the gap between germline ends came to 9 bases. This CDR3 reads CSVDAQPQETQYF. In DNA form, the CDR3 reads TGCAGCGTTGATGCACAGCCCCAAGAGACCCAGTACTTC. The whole variable domain, remainder taken from reference TRBV29-1 and TRBJ2-5, is SAVISQKPSRDICQRGTSLTIQCQVDSQVTMMFWYRQQPGQSLTLIATANQGSEATYESGFVIDKFPISRPNLTFSTLTVSNMSPEDSSIYLCSVDAQPQETQYFGPGTRLLVL.

This chain joins TRBV18 and TRBJ1-2; weak D call: TRBD1 (5 bases). The V and J ends lost 2 bases and 0 bases respectively, with 10 bases between them. The germline V gene has CDR1 KGHSH and CDR2 LQKENI. This CDR3 has 15 amino acids. The CDR3 loop is CASSPDAGPNYGYTF. Here the CDR3 DNA reads TGTGCCAGCTCACCAGACGCAGGGCCTAACTATGGCTACACCTTC. The whole variable domain, filled in from reference TRBV18 and TRBJ1-2, reads NAGVMQNPRHLVRRRGQEARLRCSPMKGHSHVYWYRQLPEEGLKFMVYLQKENIIDESGMPKERFSAEFPKEGPSILRIQQVVRGDSAAYFCASSPDAGPNYGYTFGSGTRLTVV.

The chain has TRBV5-6 and TRBJ2-5; tentatively, D is TRBD1 or TRBD2 (5 bases each). The CDR3 has 13 residues. From germline, CDR1 is SGHDT and CDR2 YYEEEE. Trimming removed 4 bases from V and 1 base from J, with 8 bases in between. DNA of the CDR3: TGTGCCAGCAGCCGGGACCTCCAAGAGACCCAGTACTTC. It translates to CASSRDLQETQYF.

This chain links TRBV29-1 with TRBJ2-1; 14 bases agree with TRBD2. Germline loops: CDR1 SQVTM, CDR2 ANQGSEA. V gave up 6 bases and J gave up 7 bases; unmatched junction bases: 8. The length of the CDR3 is 15 residues. Written as DNA, the CDR3 is TGCAGCGTCCGACTAGCGGGGGGGCATGGGAATGAGCAGTTCTTC. Protein product: CSVRLAGGHGNEQFF.

The gene calls are TRBV29-1 and TRBJ2-5; perhaps TRBD1 as D (6 bases). Trimming shortened V by 4 bases and J by 4 bases, and 13 bases separated the two germline ends. In germline, CDR1 is SQVTM, CDR2 ANQGSEA. The CDR3 runs to 13 residues. CDR3 region: CSVGRVTGETQYF. In nucleotides, the CDR3 is TGCAGCGTTGGCAGGGTGACAGGAGAGACCCAGTACTTC.

The gene calls are TRBV30 and TRBJ1-4; maybe TRBD1 (6 bases). This CDR3 region has 17 residues. With 0 bases removed from V and 2 bases from J, the gap between germline ends came to 16 bases. CDR1 and CDR2 from the germline V gene are GTSNPN and SVGIG (reference sequence). The CDR3 DNA sequence: TGTGCCTGGAGTGTAAGGACAGCTACGGGGACTAATGAAAAACTGTTTTTT. Protein: CAWSVRTATGTNEKLFF.

V is TRBV7-3 and J is TRBJ2-2; D may be TRBD1 (6 bases). Germline V gene lookup returns CDR1 SGHTA and CDR2 FQGTGA. The CDR3 extends over 14 amino acids. Trimming took 6 bases from V and 4 from J, leaving 12 bases between them. CDR3 amino acids: CASRSTGFTGELFF. CDR3 DNA: TGTGCCAGCAGGTCCACAGGGTTCACCGGGGAGCTGTTTTTT.

The gene calls are TRBV20-1 and TRBJ2-7; D perhaps matches TRBD1 (5 bases). This CDR3 region has 11 residues. The V gene's germline CDR1 is DFQATT and CDR2 SNEGSKA (reference sequence). Trimming took 5 bases from V and 6 from J, leaving 11 bases between them. The CDR3 spells CSAYDSPEQYF. In nucleotides, the CDR3 is TGCAGTGCTTATGACAGCCCCGAGCAGTACTTC.

The rearrangement uses TRBV15 and TRBJ1-6; 9 bases map to TRBD1. CDR1 is LNHNV and CDR2 is YYDKDF in the germline V gene (reference sequence). Trimming took 3 bases from V and 9 from J; bases not matched to a gene: 6. The CDR3 has 15 amino acids. DNA of the CDR3: TGTGCCACCAGCAGCCCTGACAGGGGGAGTTCACCCCTCCACTTT. Its translation: CATSSPDRGSSPLHF.

V and J are TRBV5-6 and TRBJ2-1; 8 bases agree with TRBD2. From germline, CDR1 is SGHDT and CDR2 YYEEEE. Trimming at V came to 1 base and at J to 5 bases, leaving 2 bases not matched to a gene. The CDR3 is 14 amino acids. This chain's CDR3 is CASSLRGGNNEQFF. In DNA form, the CDR3 reads TGTGCCAGCAGCTTGCGGGGGGGAAACAATGAGCAGTTCTTC.

V is TRBV5-1 and J is TRBJ1-1, with TRBD1 identical over 7 bases. Germline V gives CDR1 SGHRS, CDR2 YFSETQ. The V segment lost 0 bases and the J segment 5 bases; nucleotides outside the gene matches: 4. The CDR3 runs to 14 residues. The CDR3 loop is CASSLGGQVTEAFF. In DNA, the CDR3 is TGCGCCAGCAGCTTGGGCGGACAGGTTACTGAAGCTTTCTTT.

The genes are TRBV4-1 and TRBJ1-6; D might be TRBD1 (6 bases). The V gene's germline CDR1 is MGHRA and CDR2 YSYEKL. This CDR3 region has 15 residues. Trimming left V 0 bases short and J 8 bases short, with 11 bases between. The CDR3 protein is CASSQDYREHSPLHF. In nucleotides, the CDR3 is TGCGCCAGCAGCCAAGATTACAGGGAGCATTCACCCCTCCACTTT.